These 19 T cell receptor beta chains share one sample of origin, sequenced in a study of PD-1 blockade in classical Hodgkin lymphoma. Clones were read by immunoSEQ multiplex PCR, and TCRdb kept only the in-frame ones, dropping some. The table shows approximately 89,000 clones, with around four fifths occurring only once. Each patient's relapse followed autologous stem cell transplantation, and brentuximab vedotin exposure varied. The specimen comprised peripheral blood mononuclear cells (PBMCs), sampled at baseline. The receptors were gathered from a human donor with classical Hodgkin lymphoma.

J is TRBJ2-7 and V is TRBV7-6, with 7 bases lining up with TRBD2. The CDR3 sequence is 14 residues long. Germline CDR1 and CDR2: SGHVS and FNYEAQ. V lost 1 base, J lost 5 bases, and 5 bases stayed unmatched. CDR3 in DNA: TGTGCCAGCAGCTTAGGGCTAGCGGTCGACGAGCAGTACTTC. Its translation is CASSLGLAVDEQYF.

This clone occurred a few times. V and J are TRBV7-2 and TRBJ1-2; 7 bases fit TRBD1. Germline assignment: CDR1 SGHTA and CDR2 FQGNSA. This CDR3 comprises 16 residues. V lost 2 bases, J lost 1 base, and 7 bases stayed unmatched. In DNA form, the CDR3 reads TGTGCCAGCAGCTTATCTAGGGACAGAAGTAACTATGGCTACACCTTC. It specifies CASSLSRDRSNYGYTF.

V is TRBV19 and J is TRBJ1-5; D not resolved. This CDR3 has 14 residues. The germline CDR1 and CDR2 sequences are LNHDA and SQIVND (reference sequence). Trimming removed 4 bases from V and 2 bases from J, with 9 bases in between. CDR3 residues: CASSKGSRNQPQHF. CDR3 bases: TGTGCCAGTAGTAAAGGGTCACGCAATCAGCCCCAGCATTTT.

The CDR3 region has the DNA TGTGCCAGCAGCCCCTCCGGGACAGTCTATGGCTACACCTTC. Protein sequence: CASSPSGTVYGYTF. The rearrangement joins TRBV11-2 to TRBJ1-2, with 7 nucleotides matching TRBD1. Per germline, CDR1 SGHAT and CDR2 FQNNGV. V lost 5 bases, J lost 4 bases, and 7 bases stayed unmatched. The CDR3 has 14 residues. Using reference TRBV11-2 and TRBJ1-2 for the parts outside the CDR3, the full variable domain is EAGVAQSPRYKIIEKRQSVAFWCNPISGHATLYWYQQILGQGPKLLIQFQNNGVVDDSQLPKDRFSAERLKGVDSTLKIQPAKLEDSAVYLCASSPSGTVYGYTFGSGTRLTVV.

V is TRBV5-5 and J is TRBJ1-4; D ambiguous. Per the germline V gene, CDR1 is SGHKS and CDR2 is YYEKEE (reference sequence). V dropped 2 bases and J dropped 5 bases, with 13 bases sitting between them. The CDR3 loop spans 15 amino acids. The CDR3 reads CASSFIGQINEKLFF. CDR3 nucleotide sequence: TGTGCCAGCAGCTTCATTGGGCAAATAAATGAAAAACTGTTTTTT.

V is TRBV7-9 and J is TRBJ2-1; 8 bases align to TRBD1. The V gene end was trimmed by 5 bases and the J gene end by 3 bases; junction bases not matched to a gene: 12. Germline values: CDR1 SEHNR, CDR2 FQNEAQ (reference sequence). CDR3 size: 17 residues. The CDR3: CASSPSVGQGFYNEQFF. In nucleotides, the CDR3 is TGTGCCAGCAGCCCCAGTGTAGGACAGGGCTTCTACAATGAGCAGTTCTTC.

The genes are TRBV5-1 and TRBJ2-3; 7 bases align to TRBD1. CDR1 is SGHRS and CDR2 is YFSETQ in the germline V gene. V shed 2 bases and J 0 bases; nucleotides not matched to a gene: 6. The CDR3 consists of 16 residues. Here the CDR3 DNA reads TGCGCCAGCAGCTTAGGGGGACAGCCTAGCACAGATACGCAGTATTTT. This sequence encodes CASSLGGQPSTDTQYF.

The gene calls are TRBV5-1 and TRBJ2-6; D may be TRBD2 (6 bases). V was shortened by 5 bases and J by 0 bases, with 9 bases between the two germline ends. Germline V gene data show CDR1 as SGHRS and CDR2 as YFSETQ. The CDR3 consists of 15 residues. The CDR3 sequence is CASRGGHSGANVLTF. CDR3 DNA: TGCGCCAGCAGGGGGGGTCACTCTGGGGCCAACGTCCTGACTTTC.

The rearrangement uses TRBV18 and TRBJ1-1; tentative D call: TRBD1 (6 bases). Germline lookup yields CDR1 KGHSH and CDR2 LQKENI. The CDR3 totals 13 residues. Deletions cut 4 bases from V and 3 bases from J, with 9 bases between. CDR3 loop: CASSQGGDTEAFF. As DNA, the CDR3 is TGTGCCAGCTCACAGGGGGGCGACACTGAAGCTTTCTTT.

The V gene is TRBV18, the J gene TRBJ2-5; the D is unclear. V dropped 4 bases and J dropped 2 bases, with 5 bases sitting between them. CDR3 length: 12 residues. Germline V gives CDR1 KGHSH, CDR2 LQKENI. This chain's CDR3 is CASSQEQETQYF. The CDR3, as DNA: TGTGCCAGCTCACAGGAACAAGAGACCCAGTACTTC. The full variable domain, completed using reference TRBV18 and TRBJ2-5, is NAGVMQNPRHLVRRRGQEARLRCSPMKGHSHVYWYRQLPEEGLKFMVYLQKENIIDESGMPKERFSAEFPKEGPSILRIQQVVRGDSAAYFCASSQEQETQYFGPGTRLLVL.

In DNA form, the CDR3 reads TGCGCCAGCAGCTGGCCTCACAGCGGGATCGCATACAATGAGCAGTTCTTC. Translated, it gives CASSWPHSGIAYNEQFF. The chain joins TRBV5-1 to TRBJ2-1, with 7 bases that match TRBD2. Per the germline V gene, CDR1 is SGHRS and CDR2 is YFSETQ. This CDR3 has 17 amino acids. Germline trimming cut 3 bases from V and 4 bases from J; bases unmatched to any gene: 13.

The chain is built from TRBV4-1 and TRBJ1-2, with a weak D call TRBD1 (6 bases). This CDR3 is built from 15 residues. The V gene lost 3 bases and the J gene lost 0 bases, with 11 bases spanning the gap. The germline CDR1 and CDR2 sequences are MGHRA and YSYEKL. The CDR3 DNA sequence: TGCGCCAGCAGCCAGAAGGACAGAGCTAACTATGGCTACACCTTC. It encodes CASSQKDRANYGYTF.

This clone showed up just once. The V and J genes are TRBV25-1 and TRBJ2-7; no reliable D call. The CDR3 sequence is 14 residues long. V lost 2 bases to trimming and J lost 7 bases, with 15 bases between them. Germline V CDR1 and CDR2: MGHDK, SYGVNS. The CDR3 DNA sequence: TGTGCCAGCAGTGAACACCCTTCCCTGGGGGAGCAGTACTTC. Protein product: CASSEHPSLGEQYF.

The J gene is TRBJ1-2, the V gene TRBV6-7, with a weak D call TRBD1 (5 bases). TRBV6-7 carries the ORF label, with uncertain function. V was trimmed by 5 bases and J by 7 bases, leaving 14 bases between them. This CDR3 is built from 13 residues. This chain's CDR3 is CASSPREGCGYTF. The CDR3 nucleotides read TGTGCCAGCAGTCCCAGGGAGGGGTGTGGCTACACCTTC.

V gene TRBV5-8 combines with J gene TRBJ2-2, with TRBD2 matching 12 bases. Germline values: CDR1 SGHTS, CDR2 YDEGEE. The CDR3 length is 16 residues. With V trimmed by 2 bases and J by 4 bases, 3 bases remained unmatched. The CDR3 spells CASSLPSGRATGELFF. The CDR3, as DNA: TGTGCCAGCAGCTTACCTAGCGGGAGGGCCACCGGGGAGCTGTTTTTT. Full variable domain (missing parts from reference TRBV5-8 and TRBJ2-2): EAGVTQSPTHLIKTRGQQATLRCSPISGHTSVYWYQQALGLGLQFLLWYDEGEERNRGNFPPRFSGRQFPNYSSELNVNALELEDSALYLCASSLPSGRATGELFFGEGSRLTVL.

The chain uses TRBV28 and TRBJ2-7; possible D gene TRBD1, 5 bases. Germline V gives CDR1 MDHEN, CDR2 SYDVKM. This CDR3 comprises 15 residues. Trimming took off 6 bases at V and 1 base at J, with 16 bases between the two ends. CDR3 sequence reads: CASRPRLGQSYEQYF. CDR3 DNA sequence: TGTGCCAGCAGGCCTCGGCTGGGGCAATCCTACGAGCAGTACTTC.

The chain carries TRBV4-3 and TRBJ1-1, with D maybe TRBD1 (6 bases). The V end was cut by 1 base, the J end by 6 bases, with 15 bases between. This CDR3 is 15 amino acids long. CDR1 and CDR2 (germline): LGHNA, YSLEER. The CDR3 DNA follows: TGCGCCAGCAGCCAAGGGAGTGGACAGCAACCTGAAGCTTTCTTT. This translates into CASSQGSGQQPEAFF.

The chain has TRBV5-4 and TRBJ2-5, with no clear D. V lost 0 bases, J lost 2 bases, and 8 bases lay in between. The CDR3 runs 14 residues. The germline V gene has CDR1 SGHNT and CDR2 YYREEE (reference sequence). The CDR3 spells CASSLAQRQETQYF. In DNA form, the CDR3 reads TGTGCCAGCAGCTTGGCCCAGCGACAAGAGACCCAGTACTTC.

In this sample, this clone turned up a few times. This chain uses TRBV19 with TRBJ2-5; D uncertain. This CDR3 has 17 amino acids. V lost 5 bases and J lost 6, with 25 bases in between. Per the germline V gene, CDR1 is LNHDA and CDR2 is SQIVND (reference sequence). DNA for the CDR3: TGTGCCAGTAGTCACACCCCCCACGACGGATCCAAGAAGACCCAGTACTTC. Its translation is CASSHTPHDGSKKTQYF.